This T cell receptor beta chain derives from a study of T cell repertoires in ileal Crohn's disease (dated by TCRdb to about 2019). Describing the broader study: At the time of surgery, 30% to 45% of patients were active smokers, and the median duration of disease was 6.5 to 8 years. TCR repertoire analysis was done in 50 to 70 Crohn's disease patients from a prospective multicentre cohort. Surgery was performed for a complication in all patients, with stricturing disease in 61% and penetrating disease in approximately 39%. Endoscopic postoperative recurrence was defined by a Rutgeerts score above i0. Running in parallel with the study was a multicentre cohort set up to find predictors of early endoscopic recurrence following ileocolonic resection. A total of approximately 170 mucosal samples from roughly 50 patients were sequenced, collected from several sites on the surgical specimen as well as at postoperative endoscopy. About half of the patients received postoperative therapy: ten to eleven received thiopurines and roughly 19 received anti-TNF agents.

The paper's findings and limits, for the study overall: Only a subgroup of patients, of unstated size, had their mucosal CD4 and CD8 T cells sorted and sequenced. Higher high-frequency clone percentages at surgery were associated with endoscopic recurrence; all patients with clonality above 26.8% (18/57) had recurrence. More high-frequency clones were carried by sorted CD8 T cells than by CD4 T cells, suggesting that mucosal expansions were mainly CD8. Compared with non-smokers, patients who were active smokers at surgery showed a significantly higher proportion of clonal expansions (approximately 28% vs 17%, p=0.02).

Taken from the germline V gene (reference sequence), the CDR1 and CDR2 loops are LNHDA and SQIVND. The CDR3 starts with the cysteine, ends with the phenylalanine, and has 16 residues. The read is trimmed to its CDR3 DNA, 48 bases read in frame from base 1. V is shortened by 5 bases, J by 1 base, and the region joining them spans 16 bases. In the case of this clone: What this receptor recognizes is not known. Base qualities are missing; no much larger clone stands one base away.

To be eligible, patients had to be adults with ileal or ileocolonic Crohn's disease and an indication for ileocolonic resection. Whole ileal mucosal biopsies were stored frozen at -80°C before DNA extraction. A TRizol-based method was used to extract genomic DNA from the frozen whole biopsies, and the DNA was quantified with a NanoDrop 2000 spectrophotometer. Roughly 550 nanograms of biopsy DNA per sample were submitted for commercial TCRB immunosequencing. A two-step, amplification bias-controlled multiplex PCR was used by Adaptive Biotechnology to amplify CDR3 regions from genomic DNA. Primers covering every V and J gene segment were used in the first PCR, while barcodes and Illumina adapters were added in the second PCR. CDR3 libraries were sequenced using an Illumina instrument. Turning to the authors' computational methods: Vendor-provided pipelines were combined with custom analysis of raw data in R/Bioconductor under R version 3.3.0. Clonality, which ranges from 0 to 1, was calculated as the inverse of the normalised Shannon entropy across all productive clones. High-frequency clones were defined as the repertoire share of the top 100 clones, retaining only clones passing a 95% confidence test. Repertoire diversity was measured with the Simpson index, and overlap between samples was measured with the Morisita-Horn index. As stored in TCRdb, this immuneACCESS dataset retains in-frame rearrangements with V and J assigned. A fraction of the clones does not appear; measured against another copy, unresolved V genes explain less than half of the discrepancy, and the remainder lacks a known reason. Clonal size and the V and J genes are those of that table, whereas D and trimming came from the DNA. Counted in this sample were roughly 3,900 clones; around 85% of them appeared once. The ten most abundant clones make up around 7% of the sample.

Material for sequencing was ileal tissue. The sequence was collected from an adult with Crohn's disease. In this chain, TRBV19 is recombined with TRBJ2-3, with TRBD2 tentatively as D gene (5 bases match). The CDR3 region: CASSSRGVAGTDTQYF. The nucleotide sequence is given as TGTGCCAGTAGTTCCCGGGGAGTGGCGGGCACAGATACGCAGTATTTT.